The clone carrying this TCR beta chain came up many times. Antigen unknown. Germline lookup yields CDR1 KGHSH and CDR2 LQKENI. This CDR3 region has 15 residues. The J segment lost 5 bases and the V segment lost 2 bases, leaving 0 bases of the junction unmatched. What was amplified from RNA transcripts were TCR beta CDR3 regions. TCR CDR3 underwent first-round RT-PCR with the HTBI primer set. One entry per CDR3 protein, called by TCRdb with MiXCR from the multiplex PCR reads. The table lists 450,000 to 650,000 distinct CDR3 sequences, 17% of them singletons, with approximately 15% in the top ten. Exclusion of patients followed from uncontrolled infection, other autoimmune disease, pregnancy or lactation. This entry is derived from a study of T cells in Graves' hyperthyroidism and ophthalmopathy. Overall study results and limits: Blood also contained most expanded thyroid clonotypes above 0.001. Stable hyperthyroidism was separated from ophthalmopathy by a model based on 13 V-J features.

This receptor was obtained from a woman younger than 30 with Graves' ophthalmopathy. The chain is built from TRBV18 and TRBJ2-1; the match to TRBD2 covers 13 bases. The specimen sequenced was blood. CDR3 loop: CASSPGLAGDNEQFF. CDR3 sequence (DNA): TGTGCCAGCTCACCAGGACTAGCGGGGGACAATGAGCAGTTCTTC.